This TCR beta chain was sequenced during a study of T cells in Graves' hyperthyroidism and ophthalmopathy. Overall study: Peripheral blood was drawn at first diagnosis, prior to all treatment.

Study-level points and caveats: The majority of expanded thyroid clonotypes above 0.001 also appeared in blood.

Amplified TCR beta CDR3 regions came from RNA transcripts. The TCR CDR3 was amplified in a first-round RT-PCR using the HTBI primer set. TCRdb analysed the multiplex PCR reads with MiXCR anew, one entry per CDR3 protein. Of 600,000 to 700,000 distinct CDR3 sequences in the sample, about 15% are singletons; the top ten hold roughly 4.3%. Germline values: CDR1 MNHEY, CDR2 SVGAGI. CDR3 length equals 13 residues. The V and J ends lost 3 bases and 8 bases respectively, with 13 bases between them. This clonotype was found many times. Its specificity is not known. The cohort's ophthalmopathy patients, a group with duration under 3 months, had a Clinical Activity Score of at least 3 and a NOSPECS grade of at least 4. More than 9.5 ml fresh peripheral blood yielded the PBMCs.

The sample was blood. The receptor was isolated from a middle-aged woman with Graves' ophthalmopathy. This chain uses TRBV6-5 with TRBJ1-2; possible D gene TRBD1, 5 bases. The CDR3 DNA is TGTGCCAGCAGTTATGCTTCGGGGCGGGGCTACACCTTC. Protein product: CASSYASGRGYTF.